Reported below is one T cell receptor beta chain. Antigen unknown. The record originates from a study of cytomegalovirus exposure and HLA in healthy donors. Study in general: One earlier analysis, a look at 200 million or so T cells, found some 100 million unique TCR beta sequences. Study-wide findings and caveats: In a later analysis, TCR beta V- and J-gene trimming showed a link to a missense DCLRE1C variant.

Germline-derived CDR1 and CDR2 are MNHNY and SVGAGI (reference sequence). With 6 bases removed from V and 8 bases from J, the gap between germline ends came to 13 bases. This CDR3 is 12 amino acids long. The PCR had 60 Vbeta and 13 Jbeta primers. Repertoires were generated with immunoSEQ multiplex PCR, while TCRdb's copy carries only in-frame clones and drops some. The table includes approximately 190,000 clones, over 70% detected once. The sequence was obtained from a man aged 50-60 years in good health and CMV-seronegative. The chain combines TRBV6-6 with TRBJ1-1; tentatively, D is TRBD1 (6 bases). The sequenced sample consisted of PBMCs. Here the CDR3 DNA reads TGTGCCAGCAGCCTGACAGGTTTAGAAGCTTTCTTT. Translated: CASSLTGLEAFF.